This T cell receptor beta chain was documented in a study of shared clonotypes between healthy human individuals. The authors ran the assay at deep level. In the original analysis: Filtering differed because ImmunoSEQ produced junction-only sequences that carried no quality scores. TCRdb's table, derived via immunoSEQ multiplex PCR, lists solely in-frame clones and lacks some. V and J calls and clone size come straight from that table; D and trimming were deduced from the DNA. The data hold more than 1 million clones, with 75% to 85% observed a single time. General study results and limits: In general, naive subsets displayed greater estimated richness than memory subsets did. For naive CD4 cells, roughly 5% of clonotypes were shared across a few donors.

The sample holds many counts of this clone. Its specificity is not known. Germline assignment: CDR1 SGHRS and CDR2 YFSETQ. Trimming cost V 0 bases and J 5 bases, with 14 bases left between them. This CDR3 is 15 amino acids long. The sequence derives from a man aged 18 to 29 in good health. Some clones in this sample may be carry-over from other donors' samples. The V gene is TRBV5-1, the J gene TRBJ1-2, with unresolved D. Sequences were obtained from memory CD4+ T cells from PBMCs. Subset indicated: CD45RA-negative fraction. In nucleotides, the CDR3 is TGCGCCAGCAGCTTGGGTGACAATCTCCAGTATGGCTACACCTTC. Translation: CASSLGDNLQYGYTF.